Included here is one T cell receptor beta chain sequence, with context. Its target antigen remains unknown. No much larger clone is present one base from it, and per-base qualities are unavailable. This record belongs to a study of cytomegalovirus exposure and HLA in healthy donors (dated by TCRdb to 2016 to 2017). General notes on the study: In an earlier analysis of 587 of the donors, 276 Gb of sequence data and 100 million or so unique TCR beta sequences from some 170 million T cells were reported. On average, 235,054 unique TCR beta nucleotide sequences were sequenced per donor among some 430 genotyped donors of the cohort, with 15% to 20% of those sequences being non-productive. Of the 300 to 450 genotyped donors, less than 85% were placed in the genetic ancestry cluster associated with self-reported Caucasian donors. Rather than using new phenotypic data, the later analysis identified candidate immune exposures from TCR beta sequences and from how often those sequences occurred across donors. In a later genetic analysis, genome-wide SNP genotypes for about 60% of the 666 donors were used, and that subset was treated as a discovery cohort. Both class I and class II loci were covered by HLA typing, at four-digit resolution. An early release covering more than 500 HLA-typed donors comprised approximately 290 gigabases of sequencing data and roughly 85 million unique TCR sequences. The T cell repertoires of several hundred subjects were profiled by immunosequencing and related to cytomegalovirus serostatus. Along with the roughly 610-subject first cohort, a separate validation cohort of approximately 110 different subjects was used. The study aimed to test whether signatures of past pathogen exposure could be identified by cataloging public T cell receptors. A later analysis re-examined previously published TCR beta repertoires from roughly 650 donors and added high-resolution HLA genotyping to investigate patterns of TCR occurrence. An earlier analysis of approximately 580 of the donors used high-throughput TCR beta sequencing to judge whether each TCR beta V gene segment behaved as functional or pseudogenic. To predict cytomegalovirus infection status, the study brought together high-throughput TCR immunosequencing, statistical association of individual TCRs with disease status, and machine learning. The number of typed donors differed by locus: 629-630 for A, B, C, DRB1 and DQB1; 522 for DQA1; over 600 for DPA1; and 450 to 480 for DPB1. Roughly five DR-DQ haplotypes were handled as single units for association and clustering because linkage in the cohort was strong. All discovery cohort repertoires had been generated using a single sequencing platform. Donor age, sex, ethnicity and CMV serostatus were compiled together with the repertoire data.

Overall study results and their limits: In a later analysis, most CMV-associated TCR beta chains were found to appear HLA-restricted, with HLA associations seemingly driven largely by CMV exposure. For the cohort, immune exposure information was limited to CMV serostatus. In vitro tests confirmed that three of the cytomegalovirus-associated TCR beta chains recognize cytomegalovirus antigens. A total of 164 TCR beta chains were listed by the study as associated with cytomegalovirus. The presence/absence analyses assumed that sequencing depth was roughly uniform across donors, and that assumption may not be true. Because the 87-base-pair reads could not distinguish some IMGT-functional V segments, including TRBV6-2 and TRBV6-3, those segments were excluded. In an earlier analysis of about 550 of the donors, most TCR beta V segments were observed in productive rearrangements about 87% or about 30% of the time, broadly matching IMGT annotations. Assigning TCR associations to individual alleles was difficult when HLA alleles, especially DR and DQ, strongly co-occurred. In this cohort, only TCR beta chains were sequenced, and detectable features were limited by the absence of alpha or paired-chain data. Because counts were too low, about 17 rarely observed V segments, including chromosome 9 orphons, were excluded from the earlier analysis of some 540 of the donors. Correlated functional status among segregating V segments might be attributable to linkage disequilibrium, but an unknown experimental factor could not be ruled out. The authors suggested that the approach could potentially be generalized to other disease states and immunological phenotypes. In a later analysis, TCR association rates were found to vary across HLA loci, with the most associated TCRs seen for DRB1 alleles and the fewest for HLA-C alleles. While some public TCRs were present in many individuals, most TCR sequences turned up only very rarely across donors. At a false discovery rate of 0.05, a later analysis linked around 17,000 TCR beta sequences to specific HLA alleles. Compared with equally common non-associated chains, HLA-associated TCR beta chains in a later analysis were more clonally expanded and had lower generation probabilities. A group of highly shared sequence variants was considered likely to be a technical artifact of the sequencing pipeline. A further reported finding was that TCR beta sequences accurately predicted the HLA-A and HLA-B alleles for most subjects in the first cohort. An association between a missense DCLRE1C variant and V-gene and J-gene trimming of TCR beta chains was found in a later genetic analysis and replicated in an independent cohort. Because some donors lacked HLA typing at each locus, the association tests relied only on the typed subset. Several of the top co-occurrence clusters appeared to be linked to parvovirus B19, influenza, CMV and Epstein-Barr virus, according to a later analysis. In a later genetic analysis, fewer N-insertions in productive TCRs were reported among donors in an Asian-associated ancestry cluster than the roughly 700-donor mean. The classifier was reported to diagnose cytomegalovirus status with high specificity and sensitivity in both the original and validation cohorts.

In total, approximately 610 healthy bone marrow donors made up the cohort. At the time of sampling, all cohort members were nominally healthy, though unrecorded immune exposures were likely present. The donor tested CMV seropositive, placing the donor among the approximately 290 seropositive members of the cohort. Each donor provided a peripheral blood sample, and peripheral blood mononuclear cells were used for TCR beta sequencing. The Qiagen DNeasy Blood Extraction Kit was used to extract genomic DNA from the blood cell samples. The CDR3 goes from the cysteine to the phenylalanine over 13 residues. Kept here is only the CDR3 DNA, which spans 39 bases and is read in frame from base 1. The trim is 5 bases for V and 4 bases for J, with a gap of 11 bases between the germline ends. CDR1 and CDR2 are read off the germline V gene as SNHLY and FYNNEI. The method was the immunoSEQ multiplex PCR assay. For the multiplex PCR, a mixture combining 60 forward primers for TCR Vbeta segments and 13 reverse primers for TCR Jbeta segments was used. The CDR3 region of rearranged TCR beta genes was amplified from genomic DNA with a multiplex PCR assay. Amplified TCR beta libraries were sequenced as 87-base-pair reads on the Illumina HiSeq System. From the authors' description of their analysis: A later analysis tallied roughly 76 million unique TCR beta chains across the roughly 610 repertoires, and approximately 9.9 million of those chains were shared by two or more donors. Raw reads were error-corrected and collapsed into unique sequences by a nearest-neighbor algorithm in which closely related sequences were merged to remove PCR and sequencing errors. To assign V, D and J gene segments, CDR3 sequences were aligned to IMGT reference sequences. For a sequence to be retained, a match of at least six nucleotides was required to both a V gene segment and a J gene segment. Rearrangements were called productive when the CDR3 lacked stop codons and stayed in frame with V and J; all others were non-productive. Following IMGT convention, CDR3 was defined as the stretch from the second conserved V-encoded cysteine to the conserved J-encoded phenylalanine. In an earlier analysis of more than 550 of the donors, sequences lacking an unambiguous match to a single V gene segment were excluded. In an earlier analysis of 587 of the donors, V segments were called functional above 56.7% productive rearrangements and were called segregating when the between-donor standard deviation exceeded 5%. A statistical classification framework was built for diagnosing cytomegalovirus status from the catalog of TCR beta chain sequences. A later analysis assigned V and J genes by comparing TCR nucleotide sequences with IMGT/GENE-DB human TR gene sequences. A later analysis assigned CDR3 sequences and most-parsimonious VDJ recombination scenarios with the TCRdist pipeline. In a later analysis, each TCR beta chain was defined by its CDR3 amino acid sequence together with its V-gene family, and reads lacking a unique V-gene family were excluded. As a way to deal with suspected cross-contamination and a sequencing artifact, a later analysis dropped 450 to 600 nucleotide sequences that were highly shared and had low generation probability. For each public chain, a later analysis derived a clonal expansion index from normalized ranks of inferred template counts within each repertoire. Generation probabilities in a later analysis came from a VDJ recombination model fitted to out-of-frame rearrangements, and those results were checked against IGoR. In a later analysis, hypergeometric tests were used to score TCR-TCR, TCR-HLA and TCR-CMV co-occurrence, with a repertoire-size bias correction applied to TCR pairs. In a later analysis, false discovery rates were estimated by permuting HLA or CMV assignments 20 times. In a later analysis, co-occurring TCRs were grouped using DBSCAN, and TCRdist sequence similarity was added for clustering within HLA-allele-positive subsets. For co-occurrence clustering, repertoires with fewer than 30,000 or more than 120,000 public chains were excluded, along with about five repertoires with anomalous nucleotide sharing. This immuneACCESS table, as held by TCRdb, lists in-frame sequences with V and J called but not all clones. Of the missing ones, under half trace to an unresolved V gene in checked studies; the others have no known cause. The V and J calls and the clone size are those of that table, but D and trimming were determined from the DNA. The sample table shows some 200,000 clones, and approximately 70% are seen once. Jointly, the top ten make up about 3% of the sample.

The sequenced sample was PBMCs. Recombination linked TRBV2 to TRBJ1-2, and possibly TRBD1, on 5 matching bases. The source of this sequence is a middle-aged man in good health and CMV-seropositive. Here is the DNA: TGTGCCAGCAGTTCCCAGGGTCCCTATGGCTACACCTTC. Translated, this is CASSSQGPYGYTF.